In this sample, the clone carrying this TCR beta chain turned up many times. This sample's time point: newly diagnosed GD, antithyroid drugs for less than 3 months. PBMC RNA was the source of the TCR library. This record comes from a study of regulatory T cells in long-lasting Graves disease. Investigators prepared the TCR beta libraries by applying iRepertoire HTBI primers and Arm-PCR of CDR3 regions. TCRdb independently ran MiXCR on the multiplex PCR reads; one entry per CDR3 protein. Counted here are 300,000 to 400,000 distinct CDR3 sequences, 15% to 20% occurring once; the ten biggest clones make up about 39%. V lost 0 bases and J 4 bases, leaving 10 bases between the germline ends. The CDR3 contains 15 residues. CDR1 is MNHEY, CDR2 SVGAGI, per germline.

This receptor was obtained from a female donor with Graves disease. Sequences were derived from peripheral blood mononuclear cells (PBMCs), sampled at new diagnosis, from a patient treated with antithyroid drugs. This chain links TRBV6-5 with TRBJ1-3; no clear D. CDR3 loop: CASSYSVRMGNTIYF. CDR3 coding DNA: TGTGCCAGCAGTTACTCAGTCAGGATGGGAAACACCATATATTTT.